Listed below are T cell receptor beta chains from one sample, sequenced in a study of blood T cell repertoires in COVID-19. Using immunoSEQ multiplex PCR, the repertoire was profiled, and TCRdb retains in-frame clones only, with some absent. The sample includes about 200,000 clones, about 80% of them seen just once. The sequenced material came from peripheral blood. All receptors come from a man in his 60s with acute or convalescent COVID-19. Each CDR3 is given with its conserved first and last residue. The D gene is left open where the match is weak. The size entry is marked missing in some rows and otherwise reads once, few, many or a size class.

V	D	size	J	DNA	CDR3
TRBV21-1	NA	NA	TRBJ2-7	TGTGCCAGCAGCAAAGAAGCCGGGACAGAGGATTCCTACGAGCAGTACTTC	CASSKEAGTEDSYEQYF
TRBV18	TRBD1	NA	TRBJ2-7	TGTGCCAGCTCACCATCTACGGGACAGGCCTCCGAGCAGTACTTC	CASSPSTGQASEQYF
TRBV29-1	TRBD1	NA	TRBJ1-1	TGCAGCGTTGAGCGGGGACAGGGGAACACTGAAGCTTTCTTT	CSVERGQGNTEAFF
TRBV5-1	TRBD1	NA	TRBJ2-7	TGCGCCAGCAGCTCAACCGGGACAGGAGCCTACGAGCAGTACTTC	CASSSTGTGAYEQYF
TRBV19	NA	NA	TRBJ1-4	TGTGCCAGTAGTATAGGCGATGAAAAACTGTTTTTT	CASSIGDEKLFF
TRBV5-1	TRBD1	few	TRBJ1-1	TGCGCCAGCAGCCCAACGACAGGGCGGACTGAAGCTTTCTTT	CASSPTTGRTEAFF
TRBV5-1	TRBD1	NA	TRBJ1-1	TGCGCCAGCAGCTTAGGCCCCCCGGGACAGGGGAGCACTGAAGCTTTCTTT	CASSLGPPGQGSTEAFF
TRBV6-5	NA	few	TRBJ2-3	TGTGCCAGCAAAAGGGGTGGCAGGGGAACGCAGTATTTT	CASKRGGRGTQYF
TRBV6-2/TRBV6-3	NA	NA	TRBJ1-2	TGTGCCAGCAGTTGGAGCCTAGGAGGCGCCTATGGCTACACCTTC	CASSWSLGGAYGYTF
TRBV2	NA	NA	TRBJ2-2	TGTGCCAGCAGTGAGGGTAGGGGGTTAGGCACCGGGGAGCTGTTTTTT	CASSEGRGLGTGELFF
TRBV9	TRBD1	NA	TRBJ1-2	TGTGCCAGCAGCGTAGCGGTAGGACAAGTACAGGGGGGAACCTCTAACTATGGCTACACCTTC	CASSVAVGQVQGGTSNYGYTF
TRBV5-1	NA	NA	TRBJ2-7	TGCGCCAGCAGCTGGGACAACCCCTACGAGCAGTACTTC	CASSWDNPYEQYF
TRBV19	TRBD1	once	TRBJ1-4	TGTGCCAGTAGTATCCAGGGGGCTGGGGAAAAACTGTTTTTT	CASSIQGAGEKLFF
TRBV30	NA	NA	TRBJ1-6	TGTGCCTGGTCATCGGGGATTCGTTCACCCCTCCACTTT	CAWSSGIRSPLHF
TRBV20-1	TRBD2	NA	TRBJ2-7	TGCAGTGCTAGTTCGGCTAGCGGGGGGCATCGCTCCTACGAGCAGTACTTC	CSASSASGGHRSYEQYF
TRBV27	NA	NA	TRBJ2-1	TGTGCCAGCAGTTTAGATCAGGGAACTTATGAGCAGTTCTTC	CASSLDQGTYEQFF
TRBV19	NA	NA	TRBJ1-2	TGTGCCAGTAGTATTCGATGGGACACCTATGGCTACACCTTC	CASSIRWDTYGYTF
TRBV7-8	NA	NA	TRBJ1-5	TGTGCCAGCAGCTTAGCGTCTCACAGGAATCAGCCCCAGCATTTT	CASSLASHRNQPQHF
TRBV6-6	TRBD1	few	TRBJ1-1	TGTGCCAGCAGTAAGGGACAGGGAGCCCGGGGTGACCCTTTCTTT	CASSKGQGARGDPFF
TRBV6-6	TRBD1	NA	TRBJ1-2	TGTGCCAGCAGTATTGACAGGGGCGGGGCTGGCTACACCTTC	CASSIDRGGAGYTF
TRBV18	NA	NA	TRBJ2-7	TGTGCCAGCTCACCGGGAAAAGATGTGGAGAAGGGGGAGCAGTACTTC	CASSPGKDVEKGEQYF
TRBV4-1	TRBD2	NA	TRBJ2-1	TGCGCCAGCAGCCATCGCCCGCGGGGGGGACTAGCGGGAGAGGAGCAGTTCTTC	CASSHRPRGGLAGEEQFF
TRBV4-2	NA	once	TRBJ2-1	TGTGCCAGCAGCCGGGGAGCCGCTAAGGATGAGCAGTTCTTC	CASSRGAAKDEQFF
TRBV23-1	TRBD2	once	TRBJ2-7	TGCGCCAGCAGTCAATCGGGGACTAGCCGTGAGCAGTACTTC	CASSQSGTSREQYF
TRBV12-3/TRBV12-4	TRBD1	once	TRBJ1-1	TGTGCCAGCAGCAGGACAGGACTAACTGAAGCTTTCTTT	CASSRTGLTEAFF
TRBV9	NA	NA	TRBJ2-1	TGTGCCAGCAGCGTCGAGGGGGGGTACAATGAGCAGTTCTTC	CASSVEGGYNEQFF
TRBV12-3/TRBV12-4	NA	NA	TRBJ1-2	TGTGCCAGCAGCGTGGGGGCGGGCTATGGCTACACCTTC	CASSVGAGYGYTF
TRBV11-3	NA	NA	TRBJ2-1	TGTGCCAGCAGTCCCCTGGGTGGGCCCTACAATGAGCAGTTCTTC	CASSPLGGPYNEQFF
TRBV19	TRBD2	NA	TRBJ2-7	TGTGCCAGTAGTTTCGGGACTAGCGGCTACGAGCAGTACTTC	CASSFGTSGYEQYF
TRBV6-1	NA	NA	TRBJ1-1	TGTGCCAGCAGTGTAGGGGTTCCAGTGGGTACGAACACTGAAGCTTTCTTT	CASSVGVPVGTNTEAFF
TRBV11-3	NA	once	TRBJ2-2	TGTGCCAGCAGTTTGCGGGGCCCGGGGTTTATCGACGGGGAGCTGTTTTTT	CASSLRGPGFIDGELFF
TRBV30	TRBD1	NA	TRBJ1-2	TGTGCCTGGAGTAGGGTGCCGGGACAGGGAACCTATGGCTACACCTTC	CAWSRVPGQGTYGYTF
TRBV11-2	TRBD2	NA	TRBJ2-7	TGTGCCAGCAGCTTAGATCCTAGCGGGATCTCCTACGAGCAGTACTTC	CASSLDPSGISYEQYF
TRBV6-5	TRBD1	once	TRBJ2-5	TGTGCCAGCACATCCGGGCCACAGGGGGGAGAGACCCAGTACTTC	CASTSGPQGGETQYF
TRBV10-1	NA	once	TRBJ1-6	TGCGCCAGGACAGGCGATAATTCACCCCTCCACTTT	CARTGDNSPLHF
TRBV5-4	NA	NA	TRBJ2-7	TGTGCCAGCAGCCGGGACACAGCCTACGAGCAGTACTTC	CASSRDTAYEQYF
TRBV11-3	NA	NA	TRBJ2-2	TGTGCCAGCAGCTTAGATCAGCTTAGCGGGAACACCGGGGAGCTGTTTTTT	CASSLDQLSGNTGELFF
TRBV6-1	NA	NA	TRBJ2-3	TGTGCCAGCAGTGAATTGCGCGGGTCTGGGGTCAGAGATACGCAGTATTTT	CASSELRGSGVRDTQYF
TRBV3-1/TRBV3-2	NA	NA	TRBJ2-3	TGTGCCAGCAGCCAAGAAAGGTTGAGAGCGGCTAGCACAGATACGCAGTATTTT	CASSQERLRAASTDTQYF
TRBV2	NA	NA	TRBJ1-3	TGTGCCAGCAGTGAAAGCCTTTTTGGAAACACCATATATTTT	CASSESLFGNTIYF
TRBV21-1	NA	NA	TRBJ1-1	TGTGCCAGCCCTCCGGGACAGGGGGGGGACACTGAAGCTTTCTTT	CASPPGQGGDTEAFF
TRBV15	NA	NA	TRBJ1-6	TGTGCCACCAGCCCGCAGGCAGCCCTATATTCACCCCTCCACTTT	CATSPQAALYSPLHF
TRBV3-1/TRBV3-2	TRBD1	NA	TRBJ1-2	TGTGCCAGCAGCACACCGGGACAGAACTATGGCTACACCTTC	CASSTPGQNYGYTF
TRBV27	NA	NA	TRBJ1-6	TGTGCCAGCAGTTTATTGGGCCCAGAAAGGCCCCTCCACTTT	CASSLLGPERPLHF
TRBV6-5	TRBD1	NA	TRBJ2-2	TGTGCCAGCAGTAATCCCGGGACAGGGGTCGGGGAGCTGTTTTTT	CASSNPGTGVGELFF
TRBV24-1	NA	NA	TRBJ2-7	TGTGCCACCAGTGATTTGCTCCGAGCCTACGAGCAGTACTTC	CATSDLLRAYEQYF
TRBV27	NA	few	TRBJ2-7	TGTGCCAGCAGAACTGCGGCAGGGGTTAACTACGAGCAGTACTTC	CASRTAAGVNYEQYF
TRBV6-2/TRBV6-3	NA	NA	TRBJ1-5	TGTGCCAGCAGCTTTGAGGGGAGGGGGAGGCGGGTCGATCAGCCCCAGCATTTT	CASSFEGRGRRVDQPQHF
TRBV27	NA	NA	TRBJ1-2	TGTGCCAGCAGTAGCTACCCCACAGCTAACTATGGCTACACCTTC	CASSSYPTANYGYTF
TRBV6-4	TRBD2	NA	TRBJ2-1	TGTGCCAGCAGTGGGGCTAGCGGTCGAAATGAGCAGTTCTTC	CASSGASGRNEQFF
TRBV7-8	NA	NA	TRBJ1-1	TGTGCCAGCAGCCCAGGGTTCACTGAAGCTTTCTTT	CASSPGFTEAFF
TRBV5-1	NA	NA	TRBJ2-3	TGCGCCAGCAGCTTGGGGGGGCAGGCGGTCACAGATACGCAGTATTTT	CASSLGGQAVTDTQYF
TRBV5-1	NA	NA	TRBJ1-5	TGCGCCAGCAGCTTGGGTTATAGCAATCAGCCCCAGCATTTT	CASSLGYSNQPQHF